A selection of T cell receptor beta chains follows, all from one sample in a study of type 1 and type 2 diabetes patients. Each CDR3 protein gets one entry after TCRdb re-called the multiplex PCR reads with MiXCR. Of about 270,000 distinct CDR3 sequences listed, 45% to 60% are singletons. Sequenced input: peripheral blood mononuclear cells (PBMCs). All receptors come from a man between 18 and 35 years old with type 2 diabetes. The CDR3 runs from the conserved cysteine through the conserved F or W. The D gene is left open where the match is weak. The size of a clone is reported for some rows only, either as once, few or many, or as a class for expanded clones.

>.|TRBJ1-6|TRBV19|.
CASNPVDSYNSPLHF
TGTGCCAGTAATCCAGTTGACTCCTATAATTCACCCCTCCACTTT
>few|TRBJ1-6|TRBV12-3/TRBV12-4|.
CASSLGGRVNSPLHF
TGTGCCAGCAGTTTAGGGGGTCGGGTTAATTCACCCCTCCACTTT
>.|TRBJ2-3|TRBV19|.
CASSIGYASDTQYF
TGTGCCAGTAGTATAGGATACGCCTCAGATACGCAGTATTTT
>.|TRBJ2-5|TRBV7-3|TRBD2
CASSPSGGTGETQYF
TGTGCCAGCAGCCCATCGGGGGGAACTGGGGAGACCCAGTACTTC
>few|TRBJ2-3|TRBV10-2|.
CASSELGPLDTQYF
TGCGCCAGCAGTGAGCTTGGGCCACTGGATACGCAGTATTTT
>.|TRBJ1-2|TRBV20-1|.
CSARRYYGYTF
TGCAGTGCTAGACGGTACTATGGCTACACCTTC
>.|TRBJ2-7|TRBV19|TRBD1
CASSARRGPSYEQYF
TGTGCCAGTAGTGCCCGCAGGGGGCCATCCTACGAGCAGTACTTC
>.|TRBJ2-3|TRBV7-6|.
CASSFLGPELPDTQYF
TGTGCCAGCAGCTTCCTCGGCCCGGAGCTTCCAGATACGCAGTATTTT
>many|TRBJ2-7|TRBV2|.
CASSESGTPYEQYF
TGTGCCAGCAGTGAATCCGGGACACCGTACGAGCAGTACTTC
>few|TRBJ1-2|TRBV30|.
CAWNKGVADGYTF
TGTGCCTGGAATAAGGGGGTTGCGGATGGCTACACCTTC
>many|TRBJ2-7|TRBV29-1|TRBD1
CSAGTGSLIYEQYF
TGCAGCGCGGGGACAGGGAGCCTAATCTACGAGCAGTACTTC
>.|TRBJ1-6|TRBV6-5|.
CASRPGTANSPLHF
TGTGCCAGCAGACCCGGGACGGCCAATTCACCCCTCCACTTT
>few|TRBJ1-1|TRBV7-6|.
CASSPRTTRNTEAFF
TGTGCCAGCAGCCCCCGCACGACCCGGAACACTGAAGCTTTCTTT
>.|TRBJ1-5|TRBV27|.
CATSTQGQPQHF
TGTGCCACCAGTACCCAGGGCCAGCCCCAGCATTTT
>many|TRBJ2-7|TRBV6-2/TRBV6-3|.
CASTQYPPYEQYF
TGTGCCAGCACACAATATCCTCCCTACGAGCAGTACTTC
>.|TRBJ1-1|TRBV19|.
CASGISMNTEAFF
TGTGCCAGTGGGATCTCCATGAACACTGAAGCTTTCTTT
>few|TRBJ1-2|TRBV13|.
CASSEGPSSYGYTF
TGTGCCAGCAGTGAGGGCCCGTCAAGCTATGGCTACACCTTC
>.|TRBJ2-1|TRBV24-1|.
CATSDLGVGEQFF
TGTGCCACCAGTGATTTAGGGGTAGGTGAGCAGTTCTTC
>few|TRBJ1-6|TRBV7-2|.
CASSLEVGLPNSPLHF
TGTGCCAGCAGCTTAGAAGTAGGACTGCCAAATTCACCCCTCCACTTT